The rows below give T cell receptor beta chains drawn from one sample of a study of blood T cell repertoires in COVID-19. Produced via immunoSEQ multiplex PCR; TCRdb's table is partial and in-frame only. Among nearly 300,000 clones, about nine tenths were seen once, and the ten largest hold over 6%. Sample: peripheral blood. Receptors were obtained from a woman in her 30s who had recovered from COVID-19. The CDR3 runs from the conserved cysteine through the conserved F or W. The D gene is left open where the match is weak. For some rows the clone size is stated as once, few or many, or as a class when expanded; others skip it.

j_call | v_call | clone_size | d_call | cdr3_aa | cdr3_nt
TRBJ1-6 | TRBV6-5 | few | TRBD1 | CASSRQGARSPLHF | TGTGCCAGCAGTAGACAGGGGGCGAGGTCACCCCTCCACTTT
TRBJ2-5 | TRBV7-2 | NA | TRBD2 | CASSLAASGGPIGTQYF | TGTGCCAGCAGCTTAGCGGCTAGCGGGGGGCCTATTGGGACCCAGTACTTC
TRBJ1-2 | TRBV27 | few | TRBD1 | CASRARDRWVGYTF | TGTGCCAGCAGGGCACGGGACAGGTGGGTTGGCTACACCTTC
TRBJ1-2 | TRBV18 | NA | TRBD1 | CASSPDRETHGYTF | TGTGCCAGCTCACCGGACAGGGAGACGCATGGCTACACCTTC
TRBJ2-1 | TRBV5-6 | once | TRBD1 | CASSSGTGGLFEQFF | TGTGCCAGCAGCTCCGGGACAGGGGGCCTCTTTGAGCAGTTCTTC
TRBJ2-2 | TRBV3-1/TRBV3-2 | once | TRBD1 | CASSQGGQGTFANTGELFF | TGTGCCAGCAGCCAAGGGGGACAGGGGACGTTCGCGAACACCGGGGAGCTGTTTTTT
TRBJ2-7 | TRBV12-3/TRBV12-4 | NA | TRBD1 | CASRWTGIDEQYF | TGTGCCAGCAGATGGACAGGGATCGACGAGCAGTACTTC
TRBJ1-5 | TRBV5-1 | NA | NA | CASSLAGSNQPQHF | TGCGCCAGCAGCTTGGCAGGTAGCAATCAGCCCCAGCATTTT
TRBJ1-1 | TRBV7-9 | NA | NA | CASSRLRGGTEAFF | TGTGCCAGCAGCCGTCTCAGGGGCGGCACTGAAGCTTTCTTT
TRBJ2-7 | TRBV6-1 | NA | TRBD2 | CASSDPSGGPYEQYF | TGTGCCAGCAGTGACCCTAGCGGGGGCCCCTACGAGCAGTACTTC
TRBJ1-1 | TRBV21-1 | NA | NA | CASSKQGANTEAFF | TGTGCCAGCAGTAAACAGGGGGCGAACACTGAAGCTTTCTTT
TRBJ1-5 | TRBV21-1 | NA | NA | CASTFSFEDTSNQPQHF | TGTGCCAGCACTTTCAGCTTTGAGGATACGAGCAATCAGCCCCAGCATTTT
TRBJ1-5 | TRBV2 | NA | TRBD1 | CASGTRQGAHQPQHF | TGTGCCAGCGGTACACGACAGGGGGCTCATCAGCCCCAGCATTTT
TRBJ2-5 | TRBV21-1 | NA | NA | CASSFWGEGGNEETQYF | TGTGCCAGCAGCTTTTGGGGAGAAGGGGGAAATGAAGAGACCCAGTACTTC
TRBJ2-1 | TRBV11-2 | NA | NA | CASSFYTYNEQFF | TGTGCCAGCAGCTTTTACACGTACAATGAGCAGTTCTTC